The entry below gives a single T cell receptor beta chain sequence along with its context. Profiled with immunoSEQ multiplex PCR; TCRdb holds only in-frame clones, not every one. This table has 200,000 to 250,000 clones, around 90% appearing once. The source of the sample is a study of blood T cell repertoires in COVID-19. The wider study: The origin of the acute and convalescent COVID-19 samples was the United States, Italy and Spain.

The CDR3 is 16 amino acids. Trimming pared 2 bases from V and 2 bases from J, leaving 16 bases between. In germline, CDR1 is SEHNR, CDR2 FQNEAQ (reference sequence). The chain is built from TRBV7-9 and TRBJ2-7, with D possibly matching TRBD1 (5 bases). The sequencing sample was made of peripheral blood. The receptor was derived from a young man with COVID-19, enrolled during active disease. CDR3 bases: TGTGCCAGCAGCTTATCCCTGACAGAAAATCCCTACGAGCAGTACTTC. Translating gives CASSLSLTENPYEQYF. Drawing the rest from reference TRBV7-9 and TRBJ2-7, the complete variable domain is DTGVSQNPRHKITKRGQNVTFRCDPISEHNRLYWYRQTLGQGPEFLTYFQNEAQLEKSRLLSDRFSAERPKGSFSTLEIQRTEQGDSAMYLCASSLSLTENPYEQYFGPGTRLTVT.